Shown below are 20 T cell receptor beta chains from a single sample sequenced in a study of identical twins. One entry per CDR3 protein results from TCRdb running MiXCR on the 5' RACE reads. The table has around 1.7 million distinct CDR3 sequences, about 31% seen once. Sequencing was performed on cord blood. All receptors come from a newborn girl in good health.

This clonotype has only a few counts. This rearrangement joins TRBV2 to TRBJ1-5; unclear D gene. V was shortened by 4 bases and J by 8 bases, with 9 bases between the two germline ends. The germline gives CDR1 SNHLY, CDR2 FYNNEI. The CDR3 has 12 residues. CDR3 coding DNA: TGTGCCAGCAGTGGTCTACTGAAGCCCCAGCATTTT. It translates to CASSGLLKPQHF.

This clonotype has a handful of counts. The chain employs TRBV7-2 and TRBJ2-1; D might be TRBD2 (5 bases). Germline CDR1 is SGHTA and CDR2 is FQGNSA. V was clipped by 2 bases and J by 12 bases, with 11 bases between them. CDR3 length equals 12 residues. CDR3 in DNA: TGTGCCAGCAGCTTAAGAGGGTCAGGGCAGTTCTTC. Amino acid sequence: CASSLRGSGQFF. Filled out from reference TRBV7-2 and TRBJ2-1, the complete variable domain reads GAGVSQSPSNKVTEKGKDVELRCDPISGHTALYWYRQSLGQGLEFLIYFQGNSAPDKSGLPSDRFSAERTGGSVSTLTIQRTQQEDSAVYLCASSLRGSGQFFGPGTRLTVL.

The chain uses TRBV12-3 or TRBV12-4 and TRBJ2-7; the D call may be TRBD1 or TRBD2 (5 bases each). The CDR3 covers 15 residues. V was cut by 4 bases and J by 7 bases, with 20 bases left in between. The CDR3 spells CASSSTGTEEWEQYF. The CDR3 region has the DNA TGTGCCAGCAGTTCAACCGGGACCGAGGAATGGGAGCAGTACTTC.

Written as DNA, the CDR3 is TGTGCCAGCAGCCAAGATGGTCAGATTAATGAAAAACTGTTTTTT. This translates into CASSQDGQINEKLFF. The chain is built from TRBV4-2 and TRBJ1-4; D gene ambiguous. V lost 0 bases to trimming and J lost 4 bases, with 9 bases between them. The CDR3 runs 15 residues. Germline V CDR1 and CDR2: LGHNA, YNFKEQ.

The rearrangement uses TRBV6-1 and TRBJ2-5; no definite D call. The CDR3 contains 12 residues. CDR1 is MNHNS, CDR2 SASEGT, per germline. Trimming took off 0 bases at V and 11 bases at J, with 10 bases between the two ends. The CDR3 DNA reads TGTGCCAGCAGTGAAGCGAGGCCACAGCAGTACTTC. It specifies CASSEARPQQYF.

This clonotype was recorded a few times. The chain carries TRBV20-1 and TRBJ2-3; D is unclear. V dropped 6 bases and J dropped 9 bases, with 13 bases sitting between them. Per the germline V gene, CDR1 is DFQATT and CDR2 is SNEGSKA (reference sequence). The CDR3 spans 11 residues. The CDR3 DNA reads TGCAGTGCCATCCTAGTCTACACGCAGTATTTT. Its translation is CSAILVYTQYF.

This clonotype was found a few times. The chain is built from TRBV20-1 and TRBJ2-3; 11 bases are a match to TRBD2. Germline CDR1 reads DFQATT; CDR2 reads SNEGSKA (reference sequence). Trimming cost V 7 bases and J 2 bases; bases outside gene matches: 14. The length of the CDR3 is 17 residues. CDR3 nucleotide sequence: TGCAGTGACACGCCAATTGGACTAGCGGGTTTCACAGATACGCAGTATTTT. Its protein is CSDTPIGLAGFTDTQYF.

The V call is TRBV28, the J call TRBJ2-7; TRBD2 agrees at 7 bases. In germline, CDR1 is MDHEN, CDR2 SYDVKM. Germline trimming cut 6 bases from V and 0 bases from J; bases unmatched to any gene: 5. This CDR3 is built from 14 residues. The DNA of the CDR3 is TGTGCCAGCAGCTCGGCGGGAGCCTCCTACGAGCAGTACTTC. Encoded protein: CASSSAGASYEQYF. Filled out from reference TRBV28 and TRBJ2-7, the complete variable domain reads DVKVTQSSRYLVKRTGEKVFLECVQDMDHENMFWYRQDPGLGLRLIYFSYDVKMKEKGDIPEGYSVSREKKERFSLILESASTNQTSMYLCASSSAGASYEQYFGPGTRLTVT.

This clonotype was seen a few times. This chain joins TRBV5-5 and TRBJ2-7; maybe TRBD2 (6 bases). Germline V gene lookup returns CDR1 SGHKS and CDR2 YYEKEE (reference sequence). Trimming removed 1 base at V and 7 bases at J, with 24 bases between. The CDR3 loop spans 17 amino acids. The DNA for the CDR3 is TGTGCCAGCAGCTTGCCCGGGACTCTAAGCTCCTACAATGAGCAGTACTTC. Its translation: CASSLPGTLSSYNEQYF.

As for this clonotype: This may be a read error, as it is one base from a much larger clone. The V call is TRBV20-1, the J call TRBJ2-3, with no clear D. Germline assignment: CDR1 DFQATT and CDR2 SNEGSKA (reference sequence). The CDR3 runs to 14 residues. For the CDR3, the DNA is TGCGGTGCTGAAGGCTTCGAAAGCACAGATACGCAGTATTTT. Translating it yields CGAEGFESTDTQYF.

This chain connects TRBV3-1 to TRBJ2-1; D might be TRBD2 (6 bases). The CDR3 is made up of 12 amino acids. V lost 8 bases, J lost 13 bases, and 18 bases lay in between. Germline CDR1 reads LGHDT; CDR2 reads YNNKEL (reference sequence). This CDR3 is CASGIGGETQFF. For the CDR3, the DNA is TGTGCCAGCGGGATCGGGGGTGAGACCCAGTTCTTC.

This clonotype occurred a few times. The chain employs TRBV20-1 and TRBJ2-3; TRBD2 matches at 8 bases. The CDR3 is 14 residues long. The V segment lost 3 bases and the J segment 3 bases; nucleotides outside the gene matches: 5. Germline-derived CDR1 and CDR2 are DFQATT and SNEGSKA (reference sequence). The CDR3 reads CSARRGTRTDTQYF. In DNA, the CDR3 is TGCAGTGCTAGGAGGGGGACTAGAACAGATACGCAGTATTTT.

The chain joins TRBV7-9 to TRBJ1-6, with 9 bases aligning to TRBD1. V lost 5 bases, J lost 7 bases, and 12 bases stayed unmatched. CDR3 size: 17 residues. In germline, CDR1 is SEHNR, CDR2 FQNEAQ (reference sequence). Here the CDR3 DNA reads TGTGCCAGCAGCCCGAACCGGGACAGGGTTGAGAATTCACCCCTCCACTTT. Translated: CASSPNRDRVENSPLHF.

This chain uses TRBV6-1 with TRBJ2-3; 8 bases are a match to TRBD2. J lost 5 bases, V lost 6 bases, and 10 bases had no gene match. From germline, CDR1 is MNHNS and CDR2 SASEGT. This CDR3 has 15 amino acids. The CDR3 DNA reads TGTGCCAGCAGCCCGGGGGGGGTTGGTGGAGATACGCAGTATTTT. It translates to CASSPGGVGGDTQYF.

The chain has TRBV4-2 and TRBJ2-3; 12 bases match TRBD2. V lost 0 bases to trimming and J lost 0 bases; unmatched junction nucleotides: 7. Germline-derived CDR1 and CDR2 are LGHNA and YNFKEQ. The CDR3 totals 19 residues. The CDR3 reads CASSQDSWTSGASTDTQYF. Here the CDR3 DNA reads TGTGCCAGCAGCCAAGATTCGTGGACTAGCGGGGCTAGCACAGATACGCAGTATTTT.

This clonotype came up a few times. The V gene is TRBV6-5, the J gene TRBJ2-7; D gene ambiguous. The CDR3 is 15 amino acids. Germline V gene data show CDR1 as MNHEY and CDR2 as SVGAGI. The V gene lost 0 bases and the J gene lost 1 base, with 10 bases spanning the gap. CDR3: CASSYSAWASYEQYF. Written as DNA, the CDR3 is TGTGCCAGCAGTTACTCGGCCTGGGCATCCTACGAGCAGTACTTC.

CDR3 loop: CSAENRGEPYGYTF. The CDR3 DNA reads as TGCAGTGCCGAAAACCGGGGAGAGCCGTATGGCTACACCTTC. The chain is built from TRBV20-1 and TRBJ1-2; D is unclear. The germline CDR1 and CDR2 sequences are DFQATT and SNEGSKA (reference sequence). V was shortened by 6 bases and J by 5 bases, with 19 bases between the two germline ends. This CDR3 has 14 residues.

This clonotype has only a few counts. The CDR3 nucleotides are TGCGCCAGCAGCCAAGGTCCAGGCCCCTCTAACTATGGCTACACCTTC. Residues: CASSQGPGPSNYGYTF. The chain couples TRBV4-1 to TRBJ1-2, with unresolved D. The ends were cut back, 1 base at V and 0 bases at J, with 12 bases in the middle. Germline values: CDR1 MGHRA, CDR2 YSYEKL. This CDR3 has 16 amino acids.

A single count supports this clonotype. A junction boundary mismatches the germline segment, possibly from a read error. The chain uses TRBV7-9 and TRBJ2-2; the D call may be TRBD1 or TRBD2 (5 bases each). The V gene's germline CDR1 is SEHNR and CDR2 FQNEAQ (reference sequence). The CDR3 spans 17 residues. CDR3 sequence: CASSWVSPPGYTGDLFF. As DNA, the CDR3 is TGTGCCAGCAGCTGGGTTAGTCCTCCTGGTTACACCGGGGACCTGTTTTTT.

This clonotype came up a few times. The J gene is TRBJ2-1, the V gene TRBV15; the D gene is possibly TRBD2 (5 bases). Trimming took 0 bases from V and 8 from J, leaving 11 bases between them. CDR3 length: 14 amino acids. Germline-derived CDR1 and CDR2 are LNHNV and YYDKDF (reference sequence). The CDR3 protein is CATSRDLSGDEQFF. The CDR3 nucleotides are TGTGCCACCAGCAGAGATCTGTCCGGGGATGAGCAGTTCTTC.